This T cell receptor beta chain was recorded in a study of metastatic and nonmetastatic thyroid tumors. Background on the study: Repertoires from blood and tumor or nodule tissue of malignant and benign thyroid patients were compared. Points from the study as a whole: For both blood and tumor, malignant thyroid tumors reportedly showed significantly higher TCR beta diversity than benign nodules did.

Among the patients, none had received any treatment before thyroid surgery. This CDR3 is built from 15 residues. The germline gives CDR1 SNHLY, CDR2 FYNNEI. The V segment lost 0 bases and the J segment 3 bases; nucleotides outside the gene matches: 0. This clone was seen many times. Antigen: not known. In the authors' workflow: Clinicopathological groups differed in CDR3, with these differences serving to build a distant-metastasis classifier for papillary thyroid cancer. TCRdb ran MiXCR on the PCR reads. The V and J calls shown here were made by TCRdb, not taken from the authors' results. This table holds under 55,000 clones, roughly 18% found once.

This clonotype was sampled from a female donor with papillary thyroid cancer or a benign thyroid nodule (not recorded which). Some clones in this sample may be carry-over from other donors' samples. Sequenced input: blood. The chain employs TRBV2 and TRBJ2-1, with 9 bases fitting TRBD2. The CDR3 loop is CASSEATSGYNEQFF. In nucleotides, the CDR3 is TGTGCCAGCAGTGAAGCGACTAGCGGCTACAATGAGCAGTTCTTC.